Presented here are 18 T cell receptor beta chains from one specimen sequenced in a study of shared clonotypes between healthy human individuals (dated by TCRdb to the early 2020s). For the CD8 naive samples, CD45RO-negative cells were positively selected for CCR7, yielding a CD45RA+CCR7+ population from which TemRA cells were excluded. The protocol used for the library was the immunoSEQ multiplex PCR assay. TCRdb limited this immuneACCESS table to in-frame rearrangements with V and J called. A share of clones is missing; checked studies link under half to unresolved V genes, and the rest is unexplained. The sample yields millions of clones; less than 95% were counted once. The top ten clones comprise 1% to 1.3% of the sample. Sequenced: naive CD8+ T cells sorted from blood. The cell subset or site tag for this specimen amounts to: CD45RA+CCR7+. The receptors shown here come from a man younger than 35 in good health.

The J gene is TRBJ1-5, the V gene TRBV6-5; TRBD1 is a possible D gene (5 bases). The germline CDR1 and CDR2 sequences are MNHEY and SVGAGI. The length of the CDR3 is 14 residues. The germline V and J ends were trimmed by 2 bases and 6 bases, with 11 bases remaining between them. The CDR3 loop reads CASSYAQGLQPQHF. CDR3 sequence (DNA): TGTGCCAGCAGTTACGCTCAGGGACTTCAGCCCCAGCATTTT.

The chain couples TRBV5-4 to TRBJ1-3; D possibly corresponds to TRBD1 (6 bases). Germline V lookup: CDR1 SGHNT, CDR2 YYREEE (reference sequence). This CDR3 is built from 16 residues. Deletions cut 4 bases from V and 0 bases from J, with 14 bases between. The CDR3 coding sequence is TGTGCCAGCAGCCAAGGACAGACTGGCTCTGGAAACACCATATATTTT. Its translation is CASSQGQTGSGNTIYF. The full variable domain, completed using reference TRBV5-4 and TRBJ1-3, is ETGVTQSPTHLIKTRGQQVTLRCSSQSGHNTVSWYQQALGQGPQFIFQYYREEENGRGNFPPRFSGLQFPNYSSELNVNALELDDSALYLCASSQGQTGSGNTIYFGEGSWLTVV.

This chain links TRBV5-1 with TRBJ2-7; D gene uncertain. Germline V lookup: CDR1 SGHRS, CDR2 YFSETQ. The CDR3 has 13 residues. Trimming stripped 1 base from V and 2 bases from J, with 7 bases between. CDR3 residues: CASSLSSPYEQYF. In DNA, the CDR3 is TGCGCCAGCAGCTTGTCGTCCCCCTACGAGCAGTACTTC.

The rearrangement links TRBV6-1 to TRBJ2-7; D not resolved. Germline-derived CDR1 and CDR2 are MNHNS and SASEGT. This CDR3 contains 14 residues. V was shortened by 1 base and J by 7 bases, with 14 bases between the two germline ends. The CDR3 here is CASSEVDIQGEQYF. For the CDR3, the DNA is TGTGCCAGCAGTGAAGTTGACATCCAAGGGGAGCAGTACTTC.

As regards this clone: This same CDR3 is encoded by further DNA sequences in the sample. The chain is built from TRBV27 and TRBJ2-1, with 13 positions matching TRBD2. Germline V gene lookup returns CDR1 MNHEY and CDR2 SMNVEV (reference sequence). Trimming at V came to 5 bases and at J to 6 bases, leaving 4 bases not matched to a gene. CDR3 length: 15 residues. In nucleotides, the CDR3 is TGTGCCAGCAGTACACTAGCGGGAGGGTCCAATGAGCAGTTCTTC. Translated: CASSTLAGGSNEQFF.

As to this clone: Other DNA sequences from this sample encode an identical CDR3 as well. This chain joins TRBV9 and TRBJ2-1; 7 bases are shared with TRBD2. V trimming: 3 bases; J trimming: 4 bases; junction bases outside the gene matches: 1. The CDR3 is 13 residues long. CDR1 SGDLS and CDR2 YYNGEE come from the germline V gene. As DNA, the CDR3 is TGTGCCAGCAGCGGCGGGGGATACAATGAGCAGTTCTTC. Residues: CASSGGGYNEQFF. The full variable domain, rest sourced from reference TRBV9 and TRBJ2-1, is DSGVTQTPKHLITATGQRVTLRCSPRSGDLSVYWYQQSLDQGLQFLIQYYNGEERAKGNILERFSAQQFPDLHSELNLSSLELGDSALYFCASSGGGYNEQFFGPGTRLTVL.

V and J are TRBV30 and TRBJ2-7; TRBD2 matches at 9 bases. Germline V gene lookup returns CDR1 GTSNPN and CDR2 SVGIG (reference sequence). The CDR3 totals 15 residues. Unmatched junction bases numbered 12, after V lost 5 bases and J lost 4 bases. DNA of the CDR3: TGTGCCTGGGCCGACGATCTAGCGGGGAGGTACGAGCAGTACTTC. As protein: CAWADDLAGRYEQYF. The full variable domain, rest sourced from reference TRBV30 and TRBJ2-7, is SQTIHQWPATLVQPVGSPLSLECTVEGTSNPNLYWYRQAAGRGLQLLFYSVGIGQISSEVPQNLSASRPQDRQFILSSKKLLLSDSGFYLCAWADDLAGRYEQYFGPGTRLTVT.

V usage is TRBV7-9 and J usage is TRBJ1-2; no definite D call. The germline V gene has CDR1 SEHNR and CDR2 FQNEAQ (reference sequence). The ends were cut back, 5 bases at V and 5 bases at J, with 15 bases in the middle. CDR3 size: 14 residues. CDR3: CASSPSGQLYGYTF. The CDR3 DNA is TGTGCCAGCAGCCCCAGCGGCCAGCTTTATGGCTACACCTTC.

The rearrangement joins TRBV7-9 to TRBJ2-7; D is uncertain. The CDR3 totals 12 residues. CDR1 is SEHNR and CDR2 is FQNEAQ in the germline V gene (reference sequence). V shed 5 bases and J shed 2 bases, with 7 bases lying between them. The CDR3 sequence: CASSPPAYEQYF. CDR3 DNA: TGTGCCAGCAGCCCCCCCGCCTACGAGCAGTACTTC.

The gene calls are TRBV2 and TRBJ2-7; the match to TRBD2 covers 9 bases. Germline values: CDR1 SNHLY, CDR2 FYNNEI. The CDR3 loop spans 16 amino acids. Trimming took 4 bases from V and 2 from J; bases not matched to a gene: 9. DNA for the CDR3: TGTGCCAGCAGTGGTACTAGCGGGCTAGGTACCTACGAGCAGTACTTC. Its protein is CASSGTSGLGTYEQYF.

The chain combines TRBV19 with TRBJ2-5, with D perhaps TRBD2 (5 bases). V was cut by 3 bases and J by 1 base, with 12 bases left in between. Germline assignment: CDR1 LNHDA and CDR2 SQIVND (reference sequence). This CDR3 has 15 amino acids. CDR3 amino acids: CASSIGDGSQETQYF. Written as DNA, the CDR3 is TGTGCCAGTAGTATCGGGGATGGGTCCCAAGAGACCCAGTACTTC.

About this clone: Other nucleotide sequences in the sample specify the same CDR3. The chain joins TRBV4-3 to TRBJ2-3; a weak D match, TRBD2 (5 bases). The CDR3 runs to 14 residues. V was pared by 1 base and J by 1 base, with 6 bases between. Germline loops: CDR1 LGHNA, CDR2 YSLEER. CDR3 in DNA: TGCGCCAGCAGCCAAGTCGGGGGCACAGATACGCAGTATTTT. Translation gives CASSQVGGTDTQYF.

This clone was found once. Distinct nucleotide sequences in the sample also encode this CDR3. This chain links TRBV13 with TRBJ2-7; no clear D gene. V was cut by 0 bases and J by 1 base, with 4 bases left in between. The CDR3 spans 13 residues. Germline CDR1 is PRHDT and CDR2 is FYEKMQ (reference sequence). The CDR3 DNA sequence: TGTGCCAGCAGCTTAGGCATTTCCTACGAGCAGTACTTC. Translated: CASSLGISYEQYF.

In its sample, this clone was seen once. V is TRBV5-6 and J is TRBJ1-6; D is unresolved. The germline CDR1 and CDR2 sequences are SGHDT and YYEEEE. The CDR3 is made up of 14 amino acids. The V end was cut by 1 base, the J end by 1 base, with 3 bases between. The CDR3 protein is CASSLNSYNSPLHF. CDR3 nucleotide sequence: TGTGCCAGCAGCTTGAATTCCTATAATTCACCCCTCCACTTT.

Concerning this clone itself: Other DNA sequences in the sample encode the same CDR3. The DNA for the CDR3 is TGTGCCAGCAGCCCAGGGGGTTCTAACTATGGCTACACCTTC. Translation: CASSPGGSNYGYTF. The chain uses TRBV11-2 and TRBJ1-2, with 7 bases matching TRBD1. Germline V CDR1 and CDR2: SGHAT, FQNNGV. This CDR3 is 14 amino acids long. V shed 5 bases, J shed 0 bases, and the junction held 3 bases outside the gene matches.

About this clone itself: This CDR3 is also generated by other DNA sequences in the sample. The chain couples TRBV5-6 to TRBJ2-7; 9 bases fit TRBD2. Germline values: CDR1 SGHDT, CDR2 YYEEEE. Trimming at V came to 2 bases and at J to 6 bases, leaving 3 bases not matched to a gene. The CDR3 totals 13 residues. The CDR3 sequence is CASSLASGVEQYF. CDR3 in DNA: TGTGCCAGCAGCTTAGCTAGCGGGGTCGAGCAGTACTTC.

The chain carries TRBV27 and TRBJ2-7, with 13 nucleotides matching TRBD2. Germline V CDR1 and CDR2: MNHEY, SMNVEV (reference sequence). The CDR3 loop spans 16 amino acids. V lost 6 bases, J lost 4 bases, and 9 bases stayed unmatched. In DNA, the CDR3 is TGTGCCAGCAGACGGACTAGCGGGAGAGTAGGATACGAGCAGTACTTC. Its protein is CASRRTSGRVGYEQYF.

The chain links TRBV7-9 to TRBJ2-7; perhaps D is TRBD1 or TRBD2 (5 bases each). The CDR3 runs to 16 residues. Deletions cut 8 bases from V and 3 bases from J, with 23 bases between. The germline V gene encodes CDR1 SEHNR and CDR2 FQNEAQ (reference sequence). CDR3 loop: CASGEADTGPSYEQYF. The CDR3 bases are TGTGCCAGCGGCGAGGCCGATACGGGACCGAGCTACGAGCAGTACTTC.